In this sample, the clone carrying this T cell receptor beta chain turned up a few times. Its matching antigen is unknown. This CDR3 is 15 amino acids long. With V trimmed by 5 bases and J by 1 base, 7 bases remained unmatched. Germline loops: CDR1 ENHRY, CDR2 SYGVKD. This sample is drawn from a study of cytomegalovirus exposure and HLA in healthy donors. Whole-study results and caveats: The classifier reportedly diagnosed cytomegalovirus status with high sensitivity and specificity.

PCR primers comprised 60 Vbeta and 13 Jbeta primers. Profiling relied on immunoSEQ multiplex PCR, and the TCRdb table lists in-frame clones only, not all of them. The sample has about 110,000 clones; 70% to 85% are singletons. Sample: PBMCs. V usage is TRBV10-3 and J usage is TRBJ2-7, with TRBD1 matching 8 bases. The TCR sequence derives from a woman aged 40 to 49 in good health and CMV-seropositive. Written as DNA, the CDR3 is TGTGCCATCAGTTCTCGGACAGGGTCATCCTACGAGCAGTACTTC. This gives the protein CAISSRTGSSYEQYF.